The present T cell receptor beta chain was sequenced within a study of blood T cell repertoires in COVID-19 (dated by TCRdb to 2019 to 2021). About the investigation overall: The collaborator samples originated in the United States, Italy and Spain and spanned the acute and convalescent phases of COVID-19. The prospective study material was composed of cDNA or gDNA derived from T cells, B-cell-depleted T cells, or PBMCs. Subjects who had been exposed to COVID-19, were actively infected with it, or had recovered from it provided the deeply sampled blood TCRbeta repertoires that made up the dataset. The repertoires were made available in a free public database intended to serve as a resource for research on the immune response to SARS-CoV-2. The samples were drawn from the first 160 participants of the ongoing ImmuneRACE study and from 1,254 subjects provided by 6 global collaborators. The sample metadata nearly always contained a de-identified subject ID, COVID-19 status, age in years and sex. HLA class I and class II types, where available, came from metadata supplied by the sample provider rather than from assay-based typing. On the study overall, not on this receptor specifically: The quantity of clinical and demographic metadata differed by source and by participant and was supplied without curation.

TCRbeta CDR3 regions were amplified from genomic DNA by means of the immunoSEQ Assay, a bias-controlled multiplex PCR. Per the source publication's procedure: Nucleated cell counts per sample were estimated from amplification of reference gene primers within the assay. To quantify the absolute abundance of each unique TCRbeta CDR3 rearrangement, sequence reads were collapsed and filtered. For each sample, productive Simpson clonality was calculated as the square root of Simpson's diversity index over productive rearrangements. The immuneACCESS repertoire file appears here via TCRdb, limited to in-frame rearrangements. These files lack a portion of the clones; in checked studies, under half of the deficit traces to unresolved V genes, and the cause of the others is not known. The V and J calls and the clone size are those of that table, but D and trimming were determined from the DNA. In all, the sample holds about 260,000 clones, and 87% of those were seen once. Approximately 1.5% of the sample goes to the ten largest clones.

There are 15 amino acids in the CDR3, from cysteine to phenylalanine inclusive. The only DNA kept is the CDR3, 45 bases in frame from the first base. At the junction V is shortened by 3 bases and J by 0 bases, with 11 bases in between. CDR1 and CDR2 were assigned from the germline V gene (reference sequence) as LNHDA and SQIVND. As to this clone: Its antigen specificity is not known. Base qualities are not provided; no much larger clone lies one nucleotide away.

A second Seattle source provided samples from volunteer blood donors who had recovered from COVID-19. Each collaborating institution followed its own protocols to collect whole blood in K2EDTA tubes. For TCRbeta analysis, collaborators shipped samples as frozen whole blood, isolated PBMCs, or DNA extracted from either of those sample types. The rearrangement joined TRBV19 to TRBJ2-5, and the D gene may be TRBD1, 6 bases matching. This clonotype was obtained from a middle-aged woman who had recovered from COVID-19. The sample was peripheral blood. The sequenced DNA: TGTGCCAGTAGTATCAGGGGCCGGTACCAAGAGACCCAGTACTTC. Its product reads: CASSIRGRYQETQYF.